What follows are 23 T cell receptor beta chains derived from one specimen sequenced in a study of T cell responses to AZD1222 COVID-19 vaccine. Sequenced by immunoSEQ multiplex PCR; TCRdb stores in-frame clones only, minus some. The profile shows tens of thousands of clones, over 85% of them singletons. The sample consisted of peripheral blood, taken on day 0 of AZD1222 vaccination. The receptors come from an adult in good health.

V is TRBV9 and J is TRBJ2-5; a possible D gene is TRBD1 (5 bases). The CDR3 runs to 14 residues. V shed 4 bases and J shed 4 bases, with 14 bases lying between them. The germline gives CDR1 SGDLS, CDR2 YYNGEE. In DNA form, the CDR3 reads TGTGCCAGCAGCCCGACTTCAGGGCTAGAGACCCAGTACTTC. Translating it yields CASSPTSGLETQYF.

The chain carries TRBV6-5 and TRBJ2-1; perhaps TRBD2 as D (6 bases). Germline assignment: CDR1 MNHEY and CDR2 SVGAGI. V lost 10 bases and J lost 4, with 17 bases in between. The CDR3 is 14 amino acids. In DNA, the CDR3 is TGTGCCACCGGAGGAGGGGCAACTTACAATGAGCAGTTCTTC. It translates to CATGGGATYNEQFF.

The chain recombines TRBV6-2 or TRBV6-3 with TRBJ2-1, with 9 bases matching TRBD2. CDR3 length equals 15 residues. J gave up 6 bases and V 5 bases, and 8 bases lay outside the gene matches. Germline V gene sequence: CDR1 MNHEY, CDR2 SVGEGT. CDR3 bases: TGTGCCAGCAGTCGGACTAGCGAAGGCGCCAATGAGCAGTTCTTC. Protein product: CASSRTSEGANEQFF.

V gene TRBV19 combines with J gene TRBJ1-6, with unresolved D. The germline CDR1 and CDR2 sequences are LNHDA and SQIVND (reference sequence). The length of the CDR3 is 12 residues. The V and J ends lost 4 bases and 10 bases respectively, with 8 bases between them. DNA of the CDR3: TGTGCCAGTAGTAACAACCGGTCACCCCTCCACTTT. It yields the protein CASSNNRSPLHF.

This rearrangement joins TRBV3-1 (or the pseudogene TRBV3-2) to TRBJ2-3; 10 nucleotides match TRBD2. This CDR3 comprises 17 residues. The V segment lost 1 base and the J segment 6 bases; nucleotides outside the gene matches: 10. Germline V gene sequence: CDR1 LGHDT, CDR2 YNNKEL (reference sequence). CDR3 residues: CASSQGAAGGPRDTQYF. The DNA of the CDR3 is TGTGCCAGCAGCCAAGGGGCAGCGGGAGGGCCGAGGGATACGCAGTATTTT.

The V call is TRBV5-1, the J call TRBJ2-1; weak D call: TRBD2 (5 bases). Germline assignment: CDR1 SGHRS and CDR2 YFSETQ. The V and J ends lost 0 bases and 6 bases respectively, with 16 bases between them. The CDR3 contains 16 residues. CDR3 coding DNA: TGCGCCAGCAGCTTGGAAATTACTAGGATGGGCAATGAGCAGTTCTTC. Its translation is CASSLEITRMGNEQFF.

This chain joins TRBV18 and TRBJ2-5; the match to TRBD2 covers 10 bases. Per germline, CDR1 KGHSH and CDR2 LQKENI. V was pared by 6 bases and J by 5 bases, with 9 bases of the junction left unmatched. The CDR3 is made up of 15 amino acids. CDR3 in amino acids: CASSLSGGASETQYF. Written as DNA, the CDR3 is TGTGCCAGCTCTCTCAGCGGGGGGGCATCGGAGACCCAGTACTTC.

The chain is built from TRBV6-6 and TRBJ1-4; the match to TRBD1 covers 8 bases. The J segment lost 3 bases and the V segment lost 10 bases, leaving 4 bases of the junction unmatched. CDR1 and CDR2 from the germline V gene are MNHNY and SVGAGI (reference sequence). This CDR3 is 13 amino acids long. CDR3 protein: CATGGLANEKLFF. CDR3 nucleotides: TGTGCCACAGGGGGCCTAGCTAATGAAAAACTGTTTTTT.

The V gene is TRBV28, the J gene TRBJ1-5; no firm D call. Trimming cost V 6 bases and J 3 bases, with 9 bases left between them. The germline V gene has CDR1 MDHEN and CDR2 SYDVKM. The CDR3 is 13 residues long. The CDR3 loop is CASRRVANQPQHF. CDR3 bases: TGTGCCAGCAGAAGGGTCGCCAATCAGCCCCAGCATTTT.

V usage is TRBV29-1 and J usage is TRBJ1-2; TRBD1 matches at 9 bases. J lost 8 bases, V lost 6 bases, and 13 bases had no gene match. The CDR3 spans 14 residues. Germline V gives CDR1 SQVTM, CDR2 ANQGSEA. The CDR3 nucleotides are TGCAGCGTGGTACAGGGGGCCAGTCTTGGAGGCTACACCTTC. Translation gives CSVVQGASLGGYTF.

The chain uses TRBV11-2 and TRBJ1-1; no clear D. CDR3 length equals 13 residues. The V end lost 0 bases, the J end lost 10 bases, and 12 bases lay between the germline ends. Per the germline V gene, CDR1 is SGHAT and CDR2 is FQNNGV. This chain's CDR3 is CASSLDTNGPAFF. As DNA, the CDR3 is TGTGCCAGCAGCTTAGATACTAATGGGCCAGCTTTCTTT.

The chain links TRBV5-6 to TRBJ2-7; D ambiguous. Germline loops: CDR1 SGHDT, CDR2 YYEEEE. V lost 0 bases and J 4 bases, leaving 8 bases between the germline ends. The CDR3 sequence is 13 residues long. CDR3 DNA sequence: TGTGCCAGCAGCTTGGGGGTAGTTTACGAGCAGTACTTC. It specifies CASSLGVVYEQYF.

The rearrangement links TRBV6-5 to TRBJ2-7; 7 bases fit TRBD1. The V and J ends lost 6 bases and 2 bases, in that order; junction bases with no gene match: 7. This CDR3 is 14 amino acids long. Germline V gene lookup returns CDR1 MNHEY and CDR2 SVGAGI. CDR3 in amino acids: CASRQGLTTYEQYF. The DNA of the CDR3 is TGTGCCAGCAGACAGGGGTTAACCACCTACGAGCAGTACTTC.

The chain carries TRBV6-5 and TRBJ2-7, with 8 bases lining up with TRBD2. CDR1 is MNHEY, CDR2 SVGAGI, per germline. This CDR3 has 14 amino acids. V dropped 0 bases and J dropped 7; count of bases not matched to a gene: 5. CDR3 residues: CASSYSRGGREQYF. The DNA for the CDR3 is TGTGCCAGCAGTTACTCGCGCGGGGGGAGAGAGCAGTACTTC.

The chain uses TRBV7-8 and TRBJ2-7; D is possibly TRBD2 (5 bases). The germline V gene encodes CDR1 SGHVS and CDR2 FQNEAQ. V was pared by 8 bases and J by 2 bases, with 13 bases between. The CDR3 extends over 13 amino acids. CDR3 nucleotides: TGTGCCAGCCATTCGGACGGGGCCTACGAGCAGTACTTC. It yields the protein CASHSDGAYEQYF. Full variable domain (remainder filled in from reference TRBV7-8 and TRBJ2-7): GAGVSQSPRYKVAKRGQDVALRCDPISGHVSLFWYQQALGQGPEFLTYFQNEAQLDKSGLPSDRFFAERPEGSVSTLKIQRTQQEDSAVYLCASHSDGAYEQYFGPGTRLTVT.

The chain couples TRBV28 to TRBJ2-6; perhaps TRBD2 as D (6 bases). Germline V gene lookup returns CDR1 MDHEN and CDR2 SYDVKM. Deletions cut 7 bases from V and 2 bases from J, with 12 bases between. This CDR3 spans 15 amino acids. This CDR3 reads CASTLGGTGANVLTF. CDR3 DNA sequence: TGTGCCAGCACCCTGGGCGGGACTGGGGCCAACGTCCTGACTTTC.

The chain joins TRBV27 to TRBJ1-5; TRBD1 matches at 8 bases. Germline V gene sequence: CDR1 MNHEY, CDR2 SMNVEV (reference sequence). Germline trimming cut 6 bases from V and 6 bases from J; bases unmatched to any gene: 7. This CDR3 has 14 residues. CDR3 loop: CASRLTGVGQPQHF. Written as DNA, the CDR3 is TGTGCCAGCAGACTGACAGGGGTAGGTCAGCCCCAGCATTTT.

This rearrangement joins TRBV19 to TRBJ1-2; 7 positions match TRBD1. Trimming cost V 8 bases and J 0 bases; bases outside gene matches: 12. CDR3 length: 16 amino acids. The V gene's germline CDR1 is LNHDA and CDR2 SQIVND (reference sequence). DNA of the CDR3: TGTGCCAGTGGCAAAACGGACAGGAGAGCTAACTATGGCTACACCTTC. Protein sequence: CASGKTDRRANYGYTF.

The J gene is TRBJ2-7, the V gene TRBV12-3 or TRBV12-4; a weak D match, TRBD1 (6 bases). CDR3 length: 13 residues. Trimming cost V 5 bases and J 3 bases, with 11 bases left between them. CDR3 sequence reads: CASSPGHSYEQYF. Here the CDR3 DNA reads TGTGCCAGCAGTCCGGGACACAGCTACGAGCAGTACTTC.

The chain uses TRBV4-1 and TRBJ2-4; D is undetermined. CDR1 is MGHRA and CDR2 is YSYEKL in the germline V gene. CDR3 length: 18 amino acids. Trimming cost V 6 bases and J 2 bases, with 23 bases left between them. The CDR3 is CASSLLADRGVSKNIQYF. In DNA form, the CDR3 reads TGCGCCAGCAGTCTACTGGCGGACCGAGGAGTGTCCAAAAACATTCAGTACTTC.

This chain links TRBV28 with TRBJ2-1, with a tentative D call TRBD1 (5 bases). CDR1 and CDR2 (germline): MDHEN, SYDVKM. The V gene lost 5 bases and the J gene lost 1 base, with 15 bases spanning the gap. This CDR3 region has 16 residues. DNA of the CDR3: TGTGCCAGCAGTGACCTTGGGGCTAGTTCCTACAATGAGCAGTTCTTC. Amino acid sequence: CASSDLGASSYNEQFF.

The chain links TRBV5-1 to TRBJ1-1; D is perhaps TRBD1 (6 bases). Deletions cut 0 bases from V and 5 bases from J, with 17 bases between. The CDR3 totals 16 residues. Per germline, CDR1 SGHRS and CDR2 YFSETQ. Here the CDR3 DNA reads TGCGCCAGCAGCTTGGAGGCCGCGGGGGCAGAAACTGAAGCTTTCTTT. Translated, it gives CASSLEAAGAETEAFF.

V and J are TRBV11-2 and TRBJ1-6; D remains unclear. Trimming removed 4 bases at V and 10 bases at J, with 8 bases between. The CDR3 runs 12 residues. Germline CDR1 reads SGHAT; CDR2 reads FQNNGV. The CDR3 DNA reads as TGTGCCAGCAGCTCAGAGCGATCACCCCTCCACTTT. This sequence encodes CASSSERSPLHF.